One T cell receptor (beta chain) is described in this entry. There is no known antigen for this receptor. Per-base qualities were not stored, and no clone one base away is much larger. The CDR3 holds 16 amino acids from the cysteine to the phenylalanine. Solely the CDR3 DNA is kept, with 48 bases framed from the first base. The germline V gene supplies CDR1 MGHRA and CDR2 YSYEKL. The trim is 1 base for V and 0 bases for J, with a gap of 11 bases between the germline ends. These data belong to a study of blood T cell repertoires in COVID-19 (TCRdb year 2020). Notes on the research overall: Collaborator samples came from the United States, Italy and Spain and covered acute and convalescent phases of COVID-19. The repertoires were made available in a free public database intended to serve as a resource for research on the immune response to SARS-CoV-2. Deeply sampled blood TCRbeta repertoires from subjects exposed to, actively infected with, or recovered from COVID-19 were included in the dataset. The material from the prospective study consisted of cDNA or gDNA derived from T cells, B-cell-depleted T cells, or PBMCs. A de-identified subject ID, COVID-19 status, age in years and sex were almost always included in the sample metadata. The samples were drawn from the first 160 participants of the ongoing ImmuneRACE study and from 1,200 or so subjects provided by 6 global collaborators. HLA class I and class II types, where available, came from metadata supplied by the sample provider rather than from assay-based typing. The full study reports these points: The quantity of clinical and demographic metadata differed by source and by participant and was supplied without curation.

TCRbeta CDR3 regions were amplified from genomic DNA by means of the immunoSEQ Assay, a bias-controlled multiplex PCR. The authors' pipeline ran thus. The number of nucleated cells in each sample was estimated from the amplification of reference gene primers within the assay. To quantify the absolute abundance of each unique TCRbeta CDR3 rearrangement, sequence reads were collapsed and filtered. For each sample, productive Simpson clonality was calculated as the square root of Simpson's diversity index across productive rearrangements. The table comes from immuneACCESS by way of TCRdb, which keeps in-frame sequences with V and J called. Part of the clones is missing from these tables; in studies checked, under half for an unresolved V gene and the rest for unknown reasons. Clone size and the V and J calls come from that table; the DNA yielded D and trimming. A total of around 260,000 clones appear in this sample, 89% of them only once. Less than 0.95% of the sample belongs to the ten largest clones.

Another Seattle source contributed samples from volunteer blood donors who had recovered from COVID-19. Whole blood was collected in K2EDTA tubes by collaborating institutions according to the institutions' own protocols. For TCRbeta analysis, collaborators shipped samples in one of three forms: frozen whole blood, isolated PBMCs, or DNA extracted from either of those sample types. The chain uses TRBV4-1 and TRBJ2-3; TRBD2 is a possible D gene, resting on 5 matching bases. Sample: peripheral blood. This clonotype was sampled from a woman aged 40 to 50 who had recovered from COVID-19. Here the CDR3 is given as CASSQGVARSTDTQYF. The bases are TGCGCCAGCAGCCAAGGGGTAGCGAGGAGCACAGATACGCAGTATTTT.